The entry that follows covers one TCR beta chain sequence. As yet, its antigen is unknown. It was cDNA, reverse transcribed from extracted RNA, that served as the sequencing template. Clones were sequenced by immunoSEQ multiplex PCR, and TCRdb holds only the in-frame ones, with some missing. The top ten clones hold roughly 1.2% of a sample with 210,000 or so clones, approximately 70% of them seen once. Noted treatment: oral pan-JAK inhibitor, 5-10 mg twice daily. This record belongs to a study of CD8+ T cells in alopecia areata. Study-level findings and limits: One nonresponder leaves baseline CD8+ expansion's link to response uncertain.

Here the sequenced sample was CD4+ T cells sorted from blood, taken at week 44, from a patient treated with tofacitinib. This TCR was sampled from a human donor with alopecia areata.

The CDR3 here is CAWSRTDANYGYTF. The CDR3 DNA sequence: TGTGCCTGGAGTCGGACCGATGCTAACTATGGCTACACCTTC. The chain links TRBV30 to TRBJ1-2; no definite D call. The germline CDR1 and CDR2 sequences are GTSNPN and SVGIG (reference sequence). This CDR3 spans 14 amino acids. The V and J ends lost 2 bases and 0 bases respectively, with 10 bases between them.